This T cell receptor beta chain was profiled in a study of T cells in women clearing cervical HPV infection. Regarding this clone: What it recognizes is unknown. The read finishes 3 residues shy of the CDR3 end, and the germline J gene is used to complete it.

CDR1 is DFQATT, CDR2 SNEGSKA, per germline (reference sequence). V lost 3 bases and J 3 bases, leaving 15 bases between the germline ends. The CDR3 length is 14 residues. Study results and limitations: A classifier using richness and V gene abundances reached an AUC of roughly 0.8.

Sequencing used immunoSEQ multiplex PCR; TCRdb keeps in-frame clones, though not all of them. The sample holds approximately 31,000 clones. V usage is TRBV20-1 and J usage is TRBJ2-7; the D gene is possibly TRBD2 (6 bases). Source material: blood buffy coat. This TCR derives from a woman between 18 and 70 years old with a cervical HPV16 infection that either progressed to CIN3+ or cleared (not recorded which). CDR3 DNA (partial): TGCAGTGCTAGCGTCGCGGGAAAGCTCTACGAG. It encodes CSASVAGKLYE. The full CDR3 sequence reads CSASVAGKLYEQYF.